Given below is one T cell receptor (beta chain) in context. Patients of the Seattle cohort, enrolled during active infection, were followed longitudinally. The data were taken from a study of blood T cell repertoires in COVID-19. Across the study: Sample material is recorded as cDNA or gDNA derived from T cells, B-cell-depleted T cells, or PBMCs.

Sequencing was performed with immunoSEQ multiplex PCR; in TCRdb, only in-frame clones are kept and a portion is missing. This sample carries hundreds of thousands of clones, more than 70% of them seen once, and the ten largest clones take roughly an eighth. The V gene's germline CDR1 is SEHNR and CDR2 FQNEAQ (reference sequence). Between the trimmed V and J ends, which lost 2 bases and 4 bases, there was a span of 17 bases. The CDR3 sequence is 16 residues long. This receptor was identified in a woman between 50 and 59 years old with COVID-19, enrolled during active disease. The sample taken for sequencing was peripheral blood. The chain links TRBV7-9 to TRBJ1-2; D gene unclear. For the CDR3, the DNA is TGTGCCAGCAGCTTAACGTTCGGGTCTGGCATCTATGGCTACACCTTC. Translated, it gives CASSLTFGSGIYGYTF. Full variable domain (outside the CDR3, taken from reference TRBV7-9 and TRBJ1-2): DTGVSQNPRHKITKRGQNVTFRCDPISEHNRLYWYRQTLGQGPEFLTYFQNEAQLEKSRLLSDRFSAERPKGSFSTLEIQRTEQGDSAMYLCASSLTFGSGIYGYTFGSGTRLTVV.